A selection of T cell receptor beta chains follows, all from one sample in a study of human T cells and chemical hapten exposure. One entry per CDR3 protein, called by TCRdb with MiXCR from the RACE reads. The repertoire holds approximately 91,000 distinct CDR3 sequences, with about 9.9% as singletons. This material consisted of whole blood, taken in connection with sensitization to the hapten diphenylcyclopropenone (DPC). The receptors originated from a man in his late teens or twenties with alopecia areata. Some clones in this sample may be carry-over from other donors' samples. CDR3s include the opening cysteine and the closing phenylalanine or tryptophan. A D gene is named only where the DNA matches it firmly. For some rows the clone size is stated as once, few or many, or as a class when expanded; others skip it.

v_gene	abundance	j_gene	d_gene	CDR3aa	CDR3nt
TRBV29-1	few	TRBJ2-7	-	CSAEGLGYEQYF	TGCAGCGCCGAGGGCCTCGGATACGAGCAGTACTTC
TRBV28	many	TRBJ2-3	TRBD2	CASTGAGLGSDTQYF	TGTGCCAGCACAGGAGCGGGACTAGGTTCAGATACGCAGTATTTT
TRBV6-2/TRBV6-3	few	TRBJ1-5	-	CASSYSGSQPQHF	TGTGCCAGCAGTTACTCAGGGTCTCAGCCCCAGCATTTT
TRBV29-1	-	TRBJ2-7	TRBD1	CSVDGRGSYEQYF	TGCAGCGTTGACGGCAGGGGGTCTTACGAGCAGTACTTC
TRBV4-3	-	TRBJ1-3	-	CASSPGLQHSGNTIYF	TGCGCCAGCAGCCCGGGCCTACAGCACTCTGGAAACACCATATATTTT
TRBV5-4	many	TRBJ2-3	TRBD2	CASSLGSRGSPDTQYF	TGTGCCAGCAGCTTGGGTTCGCGGGGGTCCCCAGATACGCAGTATTTT
TRBV7-8	few	TRBJ1-1	-	CASSSATRMNTEAFF	TGTGCCAGCAGCTCCGCGACCAGAATGAACACTGAAGCTTTCTTT
TRBV12-3/TRBV12-4	many	TRBJ2-3	-	CASSLRRTDTQYF	TGTGCCAGCAGTTTAAGACGTACAGATACGCAGTATTTT
TRBV7-6	many	TRBJ1-3	TRBD1	CASSFGTGTASGNTIYF	TGTGCCAGCAGCTTCGGGACCGGGACAGCCTCTGGAAACACCATATATTTT
TRBV5-4	-	TRBJ2-1	-	CASSLRSPNEQFF	TGTGCCAGCAGCTTACGGTCGCCCAATGAGCAGTTCTTC
TRBV12-2	-	TRBJ1-5	-	CASRTTKYGNQPQHF	TGTGCAAGTCGCACAACAAAGTACGGAAATCAGCCCCAGCATTTT
TRBV11-3	-	TRBJ1-1	-	CASSDRGSPEAFF	TGTGCCAGCAGCGATAGGGGTTCACCTGAAGCTTTCTTT
TRBV14	few	TRBJ1-3	TRBD1	CASSPMGILDRDSGNTIYF	TGTGCCAGCAGCCCGATGGGAATCCTTGACAGGGACTCTGGAAACACCATATATTTT
TRBV2	-	TRBJ2-1	-	CASSEPTDGNNEQFF	TGTGCCAGCAGTGAACCTACCGACGGAAACAATGAGCAGTTCTTC
TRBV5-3	-	TRBJ1-3	TRBD1	CARSGLPDRDTSGNTIYF	TGTGCCAGAAGCGGGCTCCCCGACAGGGATACGTCTGGAAACACCATATATTTT
TRBV28	-	TRBJ2-5	TRBD2	CASRPRLARQETQYF	TGTGCCAGCAGACCCCGACTAGCCCGCCAAGAGACCCAGTACTTC
TRBV18	many	TRBJ1-2	-	CASSPLGQPRGGYTF	TGTGCCAGCTCACCCCTAGGACAACCAAGAGGAGGCTACACCTTC
TRBV18	few	TRBJ2-5	-	CASSPCCGYQETQYF	TGTGCCAGCTCACCATGTTGTGGATACCAAGAGACCCAGTACTTC